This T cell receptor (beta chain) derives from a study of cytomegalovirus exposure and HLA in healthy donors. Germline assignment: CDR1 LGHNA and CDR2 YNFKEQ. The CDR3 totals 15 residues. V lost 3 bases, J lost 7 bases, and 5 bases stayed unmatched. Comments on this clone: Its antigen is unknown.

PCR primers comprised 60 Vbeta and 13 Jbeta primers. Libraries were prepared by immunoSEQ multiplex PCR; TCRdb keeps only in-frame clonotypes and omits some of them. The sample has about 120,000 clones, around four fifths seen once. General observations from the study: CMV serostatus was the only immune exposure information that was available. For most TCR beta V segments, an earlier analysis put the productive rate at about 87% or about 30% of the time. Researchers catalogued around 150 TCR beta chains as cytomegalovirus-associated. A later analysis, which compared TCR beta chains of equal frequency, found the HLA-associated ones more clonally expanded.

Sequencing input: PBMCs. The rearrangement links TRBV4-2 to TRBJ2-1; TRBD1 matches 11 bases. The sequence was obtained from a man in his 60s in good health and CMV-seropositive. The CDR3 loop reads CASSQAGTGGNEQFF. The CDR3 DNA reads TGTGCCAGCAGCCAGGCCGGGACAGGGGGAAATGAGCAGTTCTTC.